This T cell receptor beta chain was observed in a study of shared clonotypes between healthy human individuals (TCRdb year 2020). Regarding the complete study: A few men and two women, aged 18 to 49 years, made up the cohort. For each donor, CD4 naive and CD4 memory were each run on three plates, CD8 naive on two plates, and CD8 memory on one plate. To increase sequencing depth and limit assay-specific biases, different laboratories used diverse techniques to prepare libraries and sequence TCR repertoires. Leukapheresis yielded between about 0.94 and 9.5 billion PBMCs per donor. Blood TCR repertoires of several healthy adults were deeply sequenced to estimate repertoire size and the extent of clonotype sharing between individuals. Here is what the overall study found, with its caveats: Sampling was restricted to blood, and TCR repertoires in tissues likely differ from the TCR repertoires found in blood. Across a few donors, around 5.4% of naive CD4, 3% to 3.5% of naive CD8, 2% to 2.5% of memory CD4, and over 0.35% of memory CD8 clonotypes were shared. The small number of donors limited the genetic and exposure-history diversity represented. Pairwise subsampling indicated that sequencing depth was expected to affect the degree of clonotype sharing among donors. Higher generation probabilities were observed for clonotypes shared by all four sorted-subset donors than for non-shared clonotypes. Estimated clonotype richness was generally larger for naive than for memory subsets. Rarefaction of sorted-subset datasets indicated incomplete sequencing despite the large sequencing depth.

A remark on this clone: Its antigen specificity is not known. It has no much larger one-base neighbor in the sample; base qualities were not kept.

The donors were healthy, HIV-negative adults with no recently reported acute infections or vaccinations. All donors were Caucasian adults living in Nashville, Tennessee, USA. CD4+ T cells were enriched through magnetic negative selection, after which naive cells were positively selected on CD45RA and the remaining negative fraction served as the memory subset. After blood collection by leukapheresis, PBMCs were isolated using Ficoll-Histopaque density gradient centrifugation and then cryopreserved in the vapor phase of liquid nitrogen. Purity and quantity of every magnetically sorted T cell population were checked by analytical flow cytometry. Each sorted fraction had its genomic DNA isolated and then quantified by UV absorbance on a Nanodrop 2000c. Including the terminal cysteine and phenylalanine, the CDR3 comprises 14 residues. The DNA shown is the 42-base CDR3, in frame from base 1. V is clipped by 0 bases and J by 6 bases, and the sequence between their germline boundaries is 11 bases long. From a lookup of the germline V gene, CDR1 and CDR2 are SGHTA and FQGNSA.

TCR CDR3 regions were amplified from genomic DNA by multiplex PCR using the deep immunoSEQ assay. For each cell subset, the extracted genomic DNA was distributed evenly across all wells of several immunoSEQ 96-well plates, and each plate served as one replicate. For sorted subsets, 200 to 250 ng of genomic DNA, equivalent to roughly 30,000 T cell genomes, went into each replicate PCR. The purified libraries were quantified using a Qubit 3.0 fluorometer, sized with a Bioanalyzer 2100, and then quantified again using the KAPA Library Quantification kit. Every immunoSEQ 96-well plate was sequenced on a dedicated single-read 150-cycle Illumina NextSeq 550 flow cell. Processing in the source paper ran as follows. Because the immunoSEQ output held only junctional sequences and lacked quality scores, the filtering could not match the filtering applied to full-length reads. To assign V/J genes and CDR3, sequences were annotated using PyIR, a Python wrapper for IgBLAST v1.9, with IMGT germline references. Any read was removed if the V/J assignment was weak (E-value above 1e-6), the CDR3 was missing, or the read contained stop codons, out-of-frame junctions, or ambiguous translated residues. V3J clonotypes were defined as sequences sharing the same inferred V gene, J gene, and CDR3 amino acid sequence. The percentage overlap between two repertoires was calculated by dividing the number of shared unique clonotypes by the size of the smaller repertoire. Repertoire richness was assessed with RTK rarefaction, the Chao1 estimator, and Recon v2.1 estimates of unobserved clonotypes. For all TCRbeta clonotypes obtained by the gDNA method from a few donors, generation probabilities were computed with OLGA. TCRdb limited this immuneACCESS table to in-frame rearrangements with V and J called. A share of clones is missing; checked studies link under half to unresolved V genes, and the rest is unexplained. The DNA gave D and trimming, while V, J and clone size come from that table. The sample table records around 940,000 clones; over 60% of these occur just once. Together, the top ten hold about 1.5% of the sample.

The chain couples TRBV7-2 to TRBJ1-1, with the D gene too uncertain to name. The sequence came from a man aged 18 to 29 in good health. Sequenced input: memory CD4+ T cells sorted from blood. The meaning of the sample's cell subset or site label: CD45RA-negative fraction. The DNA sequence reads TGTGCCAGCAGCTTAGCGATAACGGAAGCTGAAGCTTTCTTT. It codes for CASSLAITEAEAFF.